Listed below are T cell receptor beta chains from one sample, sequenced in a study of blood T cell repertoires in COVID-19. The repertoire was sequenced with immunoSEQ multiplex PCR; TCRdb's copy has only in-frame clones and lacks some. Seen here are 250,000 to 350,000 clones, about 92% observed once, and the top ten hold roughly 20%. Sequenced sample: PBMCs or T cells enriched from blood (not recorded which). These receptors came from a young woman who had recovered from COVID-19. Both conserved end residues are part of each CDR3. Each record gives: J gene, D gene, V gene, clone size, CDR3 DNA, CDR3 protein. The D gene is left open where the match is weak. The size of a clone is reported for some rows only, either as once, few or many, or as a class for expanded clones.

J gene: TRBJ1-2; D gene: TRBD1; V gene: TRBV27; clone size: -; CDR3 DNA: TGTGCCAGCAGTTCCTTCTCGACAGGGATAATGAGAGACTATGGCTACACCTTC; CDR3 protein: CASSSFSTGIMRDYGYTF
J gene: TRBJ2-3; D gene: TRBD1; V gene: TRBV9; clone size: -; CDR3 DNA: TGTGCCAGCAGCCCTCACGGGACAGGGAGCACAGATACGCAGTATTTT; CDR3 protein: CASSPHGTGSTDTQYF
J gene: TRBJ2-6; D gene: -; V gene: TRBV27; clone size: -; CDR3 DNA: TGTGCCAGCAAGAGGGTCCCTGGGGCCAACGTCCTGACTTTC; CDR3 protein: CASKRVPGANVLTF
J gene: TRBJ1-6; D gene: -; V gene: TRBV6-5; clone size: few; CDR3 DNA: TGTGCCAGCCGCGCAGGGGATAATTCACCCCTCCACTTT; CDR3 protein: CASRAGDNSPLHF
J gene: TRBJ1-3; D gene: -; V gene: TRBV3-1/TRBV3-2; clone size: -; CDR3 DNA: TGTGCCAGCAGCCAAGTATTTGGGGCTTCCTCTGGAAACACCATATATTTT; CDR3 protein: CASSQVFGASSGNTIYF
J gene: TRBJ1-4; D gene: TRBD1; V gene: TRBV7-2; clone size: once; CDR3 DNA: TGTGCCAGCAGCTTAGATGGGACAGCCCTTATGAAAAGGCTGTTTTTT; CDR3 protein: CASSLDGTALMKRLFF
J gene: TRBJ2-2; D gene: TRBD1; V gene: TRBV9; clone size: -; CDR3 DNA: TGTGCCAGCAGCGCACGGACAGGGCACACCGGGGAGCTGTTTTTT; CDR3 protein: CASSARTGHTGELFF
J gene: TRBJ1-2; D gene: TRBD1; V gene: TRBV28; clone size: -; CDR3 DNA: TGTGCCAGCAGTTCCGGACAGGGAAGCTATGGCTACACCTTC; CDR3 protein: CASSSGQGSYGYTF
J gene: TRBJ2-5; D gene: TRBD2; V gene: TRBV4-3; clone size: once; CDR3 DNA: TGCGCCAGCAGCCAATGGGAGCGGGAGCCCCAAGAGACCCAGTACTTC; CDR3 protein: CASSQWEREPQETQYF
J gene: TRBJ1-1; D gene: -; V gene: TRBV4-1; clone size: -; CDR3 DNA: TGCGCCAGCAGCCACCTCAGGGAAGACACTGAAGCTTTCTTT; CDR3 protein: CASSHLREDTEAFF
J gene: TRBJ2-1; D gene: TRBD2; V gene: TRBV25-1; clone size: -; CDR3 DNA: TGTGCCAGCAGTGACCCGGCGGGAGGGCCCCATGAGCAGTTCTTC; CDR3 protein: CASSDPAGGPHEQFF
J gene: TRBJ2-7; D gene: -; V gene: TRBV5-1; clone size: -; CDR3 DNA: TGCGCCAGCAGCCAGGGGTCACTTCAGTCCTACGAGCAGTACTTC; CDR3 protein: CASSQGSLQSYEQYF
J gene: TRBJ1-3; D gene: -; V gene: TRBV18; clone size: -; CDR3 DNA: TGTGCCAGCTCACCCCGACAGGACAGCTCTGGAAACACCATATATTTT; CDR3 protein: CASSPRQDSSGNTIYF
J gene: TRBJ2-3; D gene: -; V gene: TRBV28; clone size: -; CDR3 DNA: TGTGCCAGCAGCAACGTTTGGGGGGGGGCCCATACAGATACGCAGTATTTT; CDR3 protein: CASSNVWGGAHTDTQYF
J gene: TRBJ1-5; D gene: TRBD1; V gene: TRBV24-1; clone size: -; CDR3 DNA: TGTGCCACCAGTGGACGAGGGGGCGAACAGCCCCAGCATTTT; CDR3 protein: CATSGRGGEQPQHF
J gene: TRBJ1-4; D gene: TRBD1; V gene: TRBV5-1; clone size: -; CDR3 DNA: TGCGCCAGCAGCCCCACGGGACAGCCGAATGAAAAACTGTTTTTT; CDR3 protein: CASSPTGQPNEKLFF
J gene: TRBJ2-3; D gene: -; V gene: TRBV27; clone size: -; CDR3 DNA: TGTGCCAGCAGTTTGGAGGGCCTCTTAGGAGCAGATACGCAGTATTTT; CDR3 protein: CASSLEGLLGADTQYF
J gene: TRBJ2-5; D gene: TRBD2; V gene: TRBV5-1; clone size: -; CDR3 DNA: TGCGCCAGCAGTGTAGCGGGATCAGAAGAGACCCAGTACTTC; CDR3 protein: CASSVAGSEETQYF
J gene: TRBJ2-7; D gene: -; V gene: TRBV20-1; clone size: -; CDR3 DNA: TGCAGTGCTAGTGCCAGGGGAACCTACGAGCAGTACTTC; CDR3 protein: CSASARGTYEQYF
J gene: TRBJ1-1; D gene: -; V gene: TRBV19; clone size: -; CDR3 DNA: TGTGCCAGTTCCACCGGGGTCTACACTGAAGCTTTCTTT; CDR3 protein: CASSTGVYTEAFF
J gene: TRBJ1-2; D gene: TRBD1; V gene: TRBV6-5; clone size: -; CDR3 DNA: TGTGCCAGCAGTCCTGACAGGGCTTCCTATGGCTACACCTTC; CDR3 protein: CASSPDRASYGYTF
J gene: TRBJ2-3; D gene: TRBD2; V gene: TRBV2; clone size: -; CDR3 DNA: TGTGCCAGCAGTGACCGGCTAGCGGGAATACATAGCACAGATACGCAGTATTTT; CDR3 protein: CASSDRLAGIHSTDTQYF
J gene: TRBJ2-7; D gene: TRBD2; V gene: TRBV4-2; clone size: -; CDR3 DNA: TGTGCCAGCAGCCAAGCGGGGGGGCAGTACTTC; CDR3 protein: CASSQAGGQYF
J gene: TRBJ2-2; D gene: TRBD2; V gene: TRBV10-3; clone size: -; CDR3 DNA: TGTGCCATCAGGATAGGACTAGCGGGAGGAGTGAACACCGGGGAGCTGTTTTTT; CDR3 protein: CAIRIGLAGGVNTGELFF
J gene: TRBJ2-5; D gene: -; V gene: TRBV3-1/TRBV3-2; clone size: -; CDR3 DNA: TGTGCCAGCAGCAATACTCATCCCATTTTCTCTGAGACCCAGTACTTC; CDR3 protein: CASSNTHPIFSETQYF
J gene: TRBJ2-2; D gene: TRBD2; V gene: TRBV3-1/TRBV3-2; clone size: -; CDR3 DNA: TGTGCCAGCAGCCGGGGACTAGCGGGAGCCACCGGGGAGCTGTTTTTT; CDR3 protein: CASSRGLAGATGELFF
J gene: TRBJ2-1; D gene: TRBD2; V gene: TRBV4-1; clone size: few; CDR3 DNA: TGCGCCAGCAGCCAAGTTGATATGGGACTATTATCCCACAATGAGCAGTTCTTC; CDR3 protein: CASSQVDMGLLSHNEQFF
J gene: TRBJ2-7; D gene: TRBD2; V gene: TRBV3-1/TRBV3-2; clone size: few; CDR3 DNA: TGTGCCAGCAGCCTCTCTAGCGGCCTCTTAGAGCAGTACTTC; CDR3 protein: CASSLSSGLLEQYF
J gene: TRBJ2-1; D gene: TRBD2; V gene: TRBV4-3; clone size: -; CDR3 DNA: TGCGCCAGCAGCCGGTCCTTTGCGGGAGGCTACAATGAGCAGTTCTTC; CDR3 protein: CASSRSFAGGYNEQFF
J gene: TRBJ1-2; D gene: -; V gene: TRBV4-1; clone size: -; CDR3 DNA: TGCGCCAGCAGCCAAGGGGGGGGCACCCCTAACTATGGCTACACCTTC; CDR3 protein: CASSQGGGTPNYGYTF
J gene: TRBJ2-7; D gene: -; V gene: TRBV6-5; clone size: -; CDR3 DNA: TGTGCCAGCAGTACCGGGATCGCGCTCGAGCAGTACTTC; CDR3 protein: CASSTGIALEQYF
J gene: TRBJ2-6; D gene: TRBD1; V gene: TRBV24-1; clone size: -; CDR3 DNA: TGTGCCACCAGTGACATCCCGGGACAGGGGGCTGGGGCCAACGTCCTGACTTTC; CDR3 protein: CATSDIPGQGAGANVLTF
J gene: TRBJ2-1; D gene: TRBD1; V gene: TRBV11-1; clone size: -; CDR3 DNA: TGTGCCAGCAGCTTAACCGGGACAGGGCCCTACAATGAGCAGTTCTTC; CDR3 protein: CASSLTGTGPYNEQFF
J gene: TRBJ1-3; D gene: -; V gene: TRBV28; clone size: -; CDR3 DNA: TGTGCCAGCAGTTTATCTGGGAGCGACACCATATATTTT; CDR3 protein: CASSLSGSDTIYF
J gene: TRBJ2-7; D gene: -; V gene: TRBV12-3/TRBV12-4; clone size: -; CDR3 DNA: TGTGCCAGCAGTTTATATCGGTACGAGCAGTACTTC; CDR3 protein: CASSLYRYEQYF
J gene: TRBJ2-2; D gene: TRBD2; V gene: TRBV7-7; clone size: -; CDR3 DNA: TGTGCTAGCAGCCGCGGGACTAGCGGGAGGAACACCGGGGAGCTGTTTTTT; CDR3 protein: CASSRGTSGRNTGELFF
J gene: TRBJ2-3; D gene: TRBD2; V gene: TRBV5-6; clone size: few; CDR3 DNA: TGTGCCAGCAGCTTGAGCGGGAGTGATACGCAGTATTTT; CDR3 protein: CASSLSGSDTQYF
J gene: TRBJ1-2; D gene: TRBD1; V gene: TRBV7-8; clone size: -; CDR3 DNA: TGTGCCAGCAGCTTAGCGCGACAGGGGATTGACTATGGCTACACCTTC; CDR3 protein: CASSLARQGIDYGYTF
J gene: TRBJ1-2; D gene: -; V gene: TRBV7-9; clone size: -; CDR3 DNA: TGTGCCAGCAGCTTAGCGGGGCAGGGGACCTACACCTTC; CDR3 protein: CASSLAGQGTYTF
J gene: TRBJ1-5; D gene: -; V gene: TRBV6-1; clone size: -; CDR3 DNA: TGTGCCAGCAGTGAATCAGGGAACAACAATCAGCCCCAGCATTTT; CDR3 protein: CASSESGNNNQPQHF
J gene: TRBJ2-1; D gene: -; V gene: TRBV24-1; clone size: once; CDR3 DNA: TGTGCCACCCAAGGGGTTCAGGGTTCCTACAATGAGCAGTTCTTC; CDR3 protein: CATQGVQGSYNEQFF
J gene: TRBJ1-6; D gene: TRBD1; V gene: TRBV5-4; clone size: once; CDR3 DNA: TGTGCCAGCAGTACTGGGACAGGCGGACATTCACCCCTCCACTTT; CDR3 protein: CASSTGTGGHSPLHF
J gene: TRBJ2-5; D gene: TRBD2; V gene: TRBV25-1; clone size: -; CDR3 DNA: TGTGCCAGCAGTGAATTTGGCGGGGGGGCCGGGGAGACCCAGTACTTC; CDR3 protein: CASSEFGGGAGETQYF
J gene: TRBJ1-2; D gene: TRBD1; V gene: TRBV13; clone size: -; CDR3 DNA: TGTGCCAGCAGCCTCAGGACAGGGGGCGCCTATGGCTACACCTTC; CDR3 protein: CASSLRTGGAYGYTF
J gene: TRBJ2-3; D gene: TRBD1; V gene: TRBV7-8; clone size: -; CDR3 DNA: TGTGCCAGCAGCTTAAGGTCGACAGGGGGCAGGGATACGCAGTATTTT; CDR3 protein: CASSLRSTGGRDTQYF
J gene: TRBJ2-1; D gene: -; V gene: TRBV18; clone size: -; CDR3 DNA: TGTGCCAGCTCACCAGCGGGCGGTAGCTCCTACAATGAGCAGTTCTTC; CDR3 protein: CASSPAGGSSYNEQFF
J gene: TRBJ2-7; D gene: TRBD1; V gene: TRBV5-1; clone size: -; CDR3 DNA: TGCGCCAGCAGCCCCGGACAGGGGTTAGGCGAGCAGTACTTC; CDR3 protein: CASSPGQGLGEQYF
J gene: TRBJ1-1; D gene: -; V gene: TRBV10-3; clone size: once; CDR3 DNA: TGTGCCATCAGTGAGAACGGGGAGAACACTGAAGCTTTCTTT; CDR3 protein: CAISENGENTEAFF
J gene: TRBJ1-6; D gene: -; V gene: TRBV5-1; clone size: -; CDR3 DNA: TGCGCCAGCCGGGGGCCTGGGGGGGGCGCCGATTCACCCCTCCACTTT; CDR3 protein: CASRGPGGGADSPLHF
J gene: TRBJ1-3; D gene: TRBD1; V gene: TRBV15; clone size: -; CDR3 DNA: TGTGCCACCAGCAGAGAGACAGGGTATGGAAACACCATATATTTT; CDR3 protein: CATSRETGYGNTIYF
J gene: TRBJ2-7; D gene: TRBD1; V gene: TRBV7-2; clone size: once; CDR3 DNA: TGTGCCAGCAGCACGAGGACAGGGTTAGGGGGGGAGCAGTACTTC; CDR3 protein: CASSTRTGLGGEQYF
J gene: TRBJ1-1; D gene: -; V gene: TRBV5-5; clone size: -; CDR3 DNA: TGTGCCAGCAGCTTCGGGGGGTTTAATAGTGAAGCTTTCTTT; CDR3 protein: CASSFGGFNSEAFF
J gene: TRBJ1-1; D gene: -; V gene: TRBV2; clone size: once; CDR3 DNA: TGTGCCAGCAGCACGCGTGACAATCTCTTT; CDR3 protein: CASSTRDNLF
J gene: TRBJ1-1; D gene: -; V gene: TRBV10-2; clone size: -; CDR3 DNA: TGCGCCAGCAGTTGGCTGGCGGGCGAAGCTTTCTTT; CDR3 protein: CASSWLAGEAFF
J gene: TRBJ1-5; D gene: TRBD1; V gene: TRBV28; clone size: -; CDR3 DNA: TGTGCCAGCAGTGCCGGGACAGTCTATAGCAATCAGCCCCAGCATTTT; CDR3 protein: CASSAGTVYSNQPQHF
J gene: TRBJ2-7; D gene: -; V gene: TRBV11-3; clone size: -; CDR3 DNA: TGTGCCAGCAGCACATACAACGAGCAGTACTTC; CDR3 protein: CASSTYNEQYF
J gene: TRBJ1-2; D gene: -; V gene: TRBV5-1; clone size: -; CDR3 DNA: TGCGCCAGCAGCTTGGCCGCAGACACTAACTATGGCTACACCTTC; CDR3 protein: CASSLAADTNYGYTF
J gene: TRBJ2-2; D gene: TRBD1; V gene: TRBV5-4; clone size: once; CDR3 DNA: TGTGCCAGCACCCACGCCAGGACAGGGATTACCGGGGAGCTGTTTTTT; CDR3 protein: CASTHARTGITGELFF
J gene: TRBJ1-2; D gene: -; V gene: TRBV11-2; clone size: -; CDR3 DNA: TGTGCCAGCAGCCCTCAGGGGAACTATGGCTACACCTTC; CDR3 protein: CASSPQGNYGYTF
J gene: TRBJ2-3; D gene: TRBD2; V gene: TRBV5-1; clone size: -; CDR3 DNA: TGCGCCAGCAGCCCGACTAGCGGAATAAGCACAGATACGCAGTATTTT; CDR3 protein: CASSPTSGISTDTQYF